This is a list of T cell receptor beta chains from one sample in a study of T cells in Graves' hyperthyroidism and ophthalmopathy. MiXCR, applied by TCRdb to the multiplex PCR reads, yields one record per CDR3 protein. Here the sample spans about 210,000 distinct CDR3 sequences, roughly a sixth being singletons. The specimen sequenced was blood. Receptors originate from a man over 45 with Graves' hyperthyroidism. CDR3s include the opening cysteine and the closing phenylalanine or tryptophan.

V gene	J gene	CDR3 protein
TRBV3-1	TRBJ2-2	CASSPRLAGGNTGELFF
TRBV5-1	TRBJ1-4	CASSWGQNEKLFF
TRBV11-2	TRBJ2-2	CASSPYGGTANTGELFF
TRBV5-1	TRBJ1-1	CASSQRTGGTEAFF
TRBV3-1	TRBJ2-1	CASSNSGRSYNEQFF
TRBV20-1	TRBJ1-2	CSAGEFDRGSVGYTF
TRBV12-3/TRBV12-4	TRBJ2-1	CASRGDGHNEQFF
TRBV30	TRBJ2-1	CAWSGSFYNEQFF
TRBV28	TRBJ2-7	CASSFSGASEQYF
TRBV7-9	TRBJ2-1	CASSGWGRPVTSGTANEQFF
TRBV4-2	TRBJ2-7	CASSQETGTSEQYF
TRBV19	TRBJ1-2	CASRKGDTFNYGYTF
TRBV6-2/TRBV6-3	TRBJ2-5	CASSSYPGPLGETQYF
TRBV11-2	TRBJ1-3	CASSLLGNTIYF
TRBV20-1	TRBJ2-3	CSAVRDRERDTQYF